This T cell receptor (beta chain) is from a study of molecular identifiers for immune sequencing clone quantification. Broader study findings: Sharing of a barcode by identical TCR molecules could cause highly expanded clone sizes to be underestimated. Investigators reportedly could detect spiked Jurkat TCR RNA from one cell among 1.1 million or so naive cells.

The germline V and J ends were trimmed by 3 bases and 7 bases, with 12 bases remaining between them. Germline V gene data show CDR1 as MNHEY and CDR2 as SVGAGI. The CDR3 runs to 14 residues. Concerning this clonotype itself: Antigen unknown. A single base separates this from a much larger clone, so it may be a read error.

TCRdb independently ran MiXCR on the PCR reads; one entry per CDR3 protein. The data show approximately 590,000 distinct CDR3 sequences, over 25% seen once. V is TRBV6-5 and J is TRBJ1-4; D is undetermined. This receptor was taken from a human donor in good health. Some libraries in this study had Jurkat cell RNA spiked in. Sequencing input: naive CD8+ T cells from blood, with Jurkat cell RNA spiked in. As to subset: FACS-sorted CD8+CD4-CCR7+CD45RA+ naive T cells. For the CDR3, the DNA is TGTGCCAGCAGTTATCGGGCCTCTCCTGAAAAACTGTTTTTT. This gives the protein CASSYRASPEKLFF.